Sequencing of this T cell receptor (beta chain) was carried out in a study of naive and memory T cell subsets (dated by TCRdb to 2017 to 2019). The study in broad terms: An open-source, UMI-based TCR alpha and beta sequencing pipeline was applied to sorted naive and memory peripheral blood T cell subsets. The functional CMV T cell responses agreed completely with IgG serology results. RNA was DNase-treated and reverse transcribed with TCR constant-region primers, mostly using SuperScript III.

This clonotype came up a few times. Its antigen specificity is not known. No qualities accompany the bases; no much larger clone lies one base away. Receptor amplification or capture employed UMI-ligation and nested PCR. The beta constant-region primer was an equimolar mix of two oligonucleotides covering both TRBC1 and TRBC2. Four rounds of PCR, combining the SP2 primer with nested alpha and beta constant-region primers, were used to amplify the ligated cDNA. T4 RNA ligase 1 ligated a single-stranded oligonucleotide carrying the SP2 primer and a 12-nucleotide UMI to the cDNA 3' end. The ligation reaction was kept at 16 degrees C for roughly 18-24 hours. PCR2 was typically performed as a SYBR Green qPCR and was stopped at a predetermined threshold so that over-amplification was prevented. Every purification after the first one was done using Agencourt AMPure XP magnetic beads. Library quantification was done by Qubit, followed by a TapeStation check on which the main peak was expected at around 650 bp. Pooled libraries were sequenced on an Illumina MiSeq with v2 2x251 paired-end kits, typically giving roughly 0.95-2.3 million reads per sample. Each sample library was pooled at around 4.1 nM, and roughly 4.5-7% PhiX was included to improve cluster recognition. In the source study's methods: Using tag matching that tolerated one base-pair mismatch, Decombinator assigned V and J genes to FASTQ reads that had been processed by Demultiplexor. Collapsinator used UMIs to correct both sequencing errors and frequency errors arising from PCR heterogeneity. TCRs were translated and CDR3s were extracted from the conserved cysteine to the FGXG phenylalanine by CDR3Translator, with non-productive sequences being flagged. Gini, Shannon entropy and inverse Simpson indices were calculated on repertoires subsampled to equal numbers of UMI-defined TCRs. Within the linear range, a power law was fitted by maximum likelihood to the distributions of clonotype abundance. For one naive CD8 sample, the pipeline and MIGEC produced similar UMI counts, unique TCR numbers and clonal distributions. In one analysis, naive TCRs that were also found in any memory subset of the same donor were excluded from the naive repertoire. A set of several thousand CMV-associated CDR3 sequences, compiled from VDJdb and a published dataset, was used to search the repertoires. TCRdb reprocessed the public reads (quality trimming at Q25 with fastp, clone calling with MiXCR) and kept in-frame beta chains. Identical CDR3 proteins give one entry, which carries the most common genes and DNA. These V and J calls rely on TCRdb rather than the paper's analysis. This sample has about 150,000 distinct CDR3 sequences in its table, and 20% to 25% of those were observed once. The ten largest clones capture about 0.11% of the sample.

Taken from cysteine to phenylalanine, the CDR3 has 15 residues. Only CDR3 DNA is held: 45 bases, read in frame from base 1. From V the trimming removes 3 bases and from J it removes 10 bases, while the gene matches leave 6 bases of the junction unaccounted for. The germline V gene yields ENHRY for CDR1 and SYGVKD for CDR2. General study outcomes and caveats: The abundance of TCRs followed a power law with an exponent that differed between naive and memory subsets yet stayed consistent across the three individuals. RNA-based TCR counts may be influenced by expression changes linked to T cell activation and differentiation. A few larger clonotypes were present in naive repertoires, especially CD8 naive repertoires, and these clonotypes were possibly memory cells re-expressing CD45RA. Following error correction, more than 85% of naive TCR sequences occurred only once, which made naive abundance distributions much steeper than those of memory subsets. In both CD4 and CD8 cells, a rise in Gini index and a fall in Shannon and inverse Simpson diversity were observed from naive through CM, EM and EMRA. Clonotypes were defined as single alpha or beta chain sequences, not paired alpha/beta receptors. The repertoire findings for the naive and memory subsets could not be validated against a ground truth, as none was available.

TCR alpha and beta chain libraries were amplified separately from the second PCR step onward. The CMV status of each donor was determined by measuring IFNgamma production from CD4+ T cells after fresh PBMCs had been stimulated overnight with CMV viral lysate. CD4 T cells were positively selected using Miltenyi beads, after which CD8 T cells were positively selected from the CD4-negative fraction. Cells were stained for CD3, CD4, CD8, CD45RA, CD27 and a live/dead dye and were sorted on a BD Aria II into four subsets based on CD45RA and CD27. Blood came from a few healthy volunteers, each fractionated into CD4 and CD8 T cells and then into four differentiation subsets. About 0.13 L of peripheral blood was collected from each donor, and PBMC were isolated by Ficoll-Paque PLUS density-gradient centrifugation. The sorted cells were lysed in RLT buffer, after which RNA was extracted using a Qiagen RNeasy kit and kept at -80 degrees C.

In this chain, TRBV10-3 is recombined with TRBJ2-1; TRBD2 fits 13 bases in the junction. This sequence was found in a human donor in good health. Sequencing input: naive CD4+ T cells from blood. The sample's cell subset or site label, in plain terms: naive T cells, CD45RA high CD27+. The CDR3 protein sequence reads: CAISDLGLAGVEQFF. The nucleotide sequence is given as TGTGCCATCAGTGACCTAGGACTAGCGGGAGTGGAGCAGTTCTTC.